This T cell receptor (beta chain) was identified in a study of blood T cell repertoires in COVID-19. About the study: In each case, the material was cDNA or gDNA derived from T cells, B-cell-depleted T cells, or PBMCs.

The CDR3 sequence is 14 residues long. V was clipped by 0 bases and J by 9 bases, with 14 bases between them. Germline CDR1 reads LNHNV; CDR2 reads YYDKDF (reference sequence). Original processing notes: Reference gene primers were amplified, and this amplification served to estimate nucleated cell counts. Using immunoSEQ multiplex PCR, the repertoire was profiled, and TCRdb retains in-frame clones only, with some absent. The D gene and trimming were derived from the DNA, and the V and J assignments and clone size from that table. This sample has about 97,000 clones, with more than 70% found just once.

The sequence was obtained from a woman aged 30 to 39 with acute or convalescent COVID-19. This chain connects TRBV15 to TRBJ1-1, with D possibly being TRBD1 (6 bases). What was sequenced was peripheral blood. The CDR3 sequence is CATSRERTVGKAFF. The CDR3 bases are TGTGCCACCAGCAGAGAAAGGACAGTGGGAAAAGCTTTCTTT. The full variable domain, its missing parts supplied by reference TRBV15 and TRBJ1-1, is DAMVIQNPRYQVTQFGKPVTLSCSQTLNHNVMYWYQQKSSQAPKLLFHYYDKDFNNEADTPDNFQSRRPNTSFCFLDIRSPGLGDTAMYLCATSRERTVGKAFFGQGTRLTVV.